The 12 T cell receptor beta chains below all came from one sample that was sequenced in a study of Ad26.COV2.S vaccination and SARS-CoV-2 variants. The treatment here: approximately 18 received Ad26.COV2.S at low or high dose, single or two shots; 5 received placebo; per-sample allocation not given. Sampling happened 63 days after the first vaccine or placebo injection. Method: immunoSEQ multiplex PCR; TCRdb's copy keeps in-frame clones and lacks some. The sample shows hundreds of thousands of clones, around 89% of them seen only once. The starting material was peripheral blood, obtained in a trial of Ad26.COV2.S vaccine versus placebo. The receptors stem from a person aged 18-65 years who received the Ad26.COV2.S COVID-19 vaccine or a placebo.

The J gene is TRBJ2-1, the V gene TRBV16; possibly TRBD2 for D (5 bases). CDR1 and CDR2 from the germline V gene are KGHSY and FQNENV. CDR3 length: 13 amino acids. Trimming took 0 bases from V and 10 from J, leaving 10 bases between them. This CDR3 reads CASSQSVRGEQFF. The DNA for the CDR3 is TGTGCCAGCAGCCAATCGGTCCGAGGGGAGCAGTTCTTC.

The gene calls are TRBV13 and TRBJ1-2; 8 nucleotides match TRBD1. Losses at the gene ends were 5 bases for V and 4 bases for J; bases not matched to a gene: 12. Per germline, CDR1 PRHDT and CDR2 FYEKMQ (reference sequence). The CDR3 spans 16 residues. The CDR3 reads CASSLLSTGDFYGYTF. The CDR3 nucleotides are TGTGCCAGCAGCCTCCTCTCGACAGGGGACTTCTATGGCTACACCTTC.

This clone is a singleton in its sample. The rearrangement joins TRBV6-5 to TRBJ2-2; no reliable D call. V lost 5 bases to trimming and J lost 5 bases, with 9 bases between them. The CDR3 covers 13 residues. Per germline, CDR1 MNHEY and CDR2 SVGAGI. Here the CDR3 DNA reads TGTGCCAGCAGTAGGCCGCGGACCGGGGAGCTGTTTTTT. Translating it yields CASSRPRTGELFF.

This chain links TRBV6-2 or TRBV6-3 with TRBJ2-1; maybe TRBD2 (6 bases). Per germline, CDR1 MNHEY and CDR2 SVGEGT. The ends were cut back, 5 bases at V and 5 bases at J, with 13 bases in the middle. The CDR3 consists of 14 residues. CDR3 sequence (DNA): TGTGCCAGCAGTACCAGCGGACTAAACAATGAGCAGTTCTTC. It is translated as CASSTSGLNNEQFF.

CDR3 DNA sequence: TGTGCCAGCGGGGGGGACTCCGCTTGTGGTGAGCAGTACTTC. Translating it yields CASGGDSACGEQYF. The rearrangement uses TRBV21-1 and TRBJ2-7; the table's D call, TRBD2, was not checked against the DNA. TRBV21-1 is termed a pseudogene. The CDR3 sequence is 14 residues long.

The chain uses TRBV5-5 and TRBJ2-1; D possibly corresponds to TRBD1 (5 bases). Per the germline V gene, CDR1 is SGHKS and CDR2 is YYEKEE (reference sequence). Trimming pared 3 bases from V and 1 base from J, leaving 11 bases between. The CDR3 runs 15 residues. CDR3 amino acids: CASSSLGQSYNEQFF. CDR3 DNA: TGTGCCAGCAGCTCCCTGGGGCAGTCCTACAATGAGCAGTTCTTC.

The chain employs TRBV6-5 and TRBJ1-1, with 8 nucleotides matching TRBD1. This CDR3 contains 13 residues. With 7 bases clipped from V and 6 bases from J, the junction kept 7 bases outside the gene matches. Per the germline V gene, CDR1 is MNHEY and CDR2 is SVGAGI. This chain's CDR3 is CASTGQGVSEAFF. The CDR3 nucleotides read TGTGCCAGCACTGGACAGGGTGTATCTGAAGCTTTCTTT.

The count of this clone is one. The chain recombines TRBV7-9 with TRBJ2-1; 9 bases line up with TRBD1. Germline V gives CDR1 SEHNR, CDR2 FQNEAQ (reference sequence). The CDR3 loop spans 15 amino acids. The V segment lost 5 bases and the J segment 4 bases; nucleotides outside the gene matches: 6. CDR3 protein: CASSLRQGGYNEQFF. The CDR3, as DNA: TGTGCCAGCAGCCTACGACAGGGGGGGTACAATGAGCAGTTCTTC.

The chain is built from TRBV11-2 and TRBJ2-7, with D unresolved. The CDR3 is 15 amino acids. CDR1 and CDR2 (germline): SGHAT, FQNNGV. The V and J ends lost 3 bases and 2 bases respectively, with 14 bases between them. CDR3 sequence: CASSFSAVQPYEQYF. The CDR3 nucleotides are TGTGCCAGCAGCTTTTCTGCGGTCCAACCCTACGAGCAGTACTTC.

V and J are TRBV5-1 and TRBJ2-2; D is possibly TRBD1 (5 bases). This CDR3 has 17 residues. Deletions cut 1 base from V and 0 bases from J, with 13 bases between. The germline V gene encodes CDR1 SGHRS and CDR2 YFSETQ. The CDR3 sequence: CASSLLMGPSNTGELFF. In DNA form, the CDR3 reads TGCGCCAGCAGCTTGCTGATGGGGCCATCGAACACCGGGGAGCTGTTTTTT. The whole variable domain, filled in from reference TRBV5-1 and TRBJ2-2, reads KAGVTQTPRYLIKTRGQQVTLSCSPISGHRSVSWYQQTPGQGLQFLFEYFSETQRNKGNFPGRFSGRQFSNSRSEMNVSTLELGDSALYLCASSLLMGPSNTGELFFGEGSRLTVL.

The V call is TRBV5-6, the J call TRBJ2-1; 8 bases are shared with TRBD2. The CDR3 spans 13 residues. Germline CDR1 is SGHDT and CDR2 is YYEEEE. V was pared by 2 bases and J by 9 bases, with 4 bases of the junction left unmatched. This CDR3 is CASSLAGVGEQFF. CDR3 coding DNA: TGTGCCAGCAGCTTAGCGGGGGTTGGTGAGCAGTTCTTC.

V is TRBV4-3 and J is TRBJ1-2; 7 bases are a match to TRBD1. Germline V CDR1 and CDR2: LGHNA, YSLEER. The CDR3 consists of 20 residues. Losses at the gene ends were 6 bases for V and 5 bases for J; bases not matched to a gene: 27. CDR3 amino acids: CASSPGITRDSNQGRYGYTF. DNA of the CDR3: TGCGCCAGCAGTCCGGGTATAACACGGGACAGTAACCAGGGTAGATATGGCTACACCTTC.